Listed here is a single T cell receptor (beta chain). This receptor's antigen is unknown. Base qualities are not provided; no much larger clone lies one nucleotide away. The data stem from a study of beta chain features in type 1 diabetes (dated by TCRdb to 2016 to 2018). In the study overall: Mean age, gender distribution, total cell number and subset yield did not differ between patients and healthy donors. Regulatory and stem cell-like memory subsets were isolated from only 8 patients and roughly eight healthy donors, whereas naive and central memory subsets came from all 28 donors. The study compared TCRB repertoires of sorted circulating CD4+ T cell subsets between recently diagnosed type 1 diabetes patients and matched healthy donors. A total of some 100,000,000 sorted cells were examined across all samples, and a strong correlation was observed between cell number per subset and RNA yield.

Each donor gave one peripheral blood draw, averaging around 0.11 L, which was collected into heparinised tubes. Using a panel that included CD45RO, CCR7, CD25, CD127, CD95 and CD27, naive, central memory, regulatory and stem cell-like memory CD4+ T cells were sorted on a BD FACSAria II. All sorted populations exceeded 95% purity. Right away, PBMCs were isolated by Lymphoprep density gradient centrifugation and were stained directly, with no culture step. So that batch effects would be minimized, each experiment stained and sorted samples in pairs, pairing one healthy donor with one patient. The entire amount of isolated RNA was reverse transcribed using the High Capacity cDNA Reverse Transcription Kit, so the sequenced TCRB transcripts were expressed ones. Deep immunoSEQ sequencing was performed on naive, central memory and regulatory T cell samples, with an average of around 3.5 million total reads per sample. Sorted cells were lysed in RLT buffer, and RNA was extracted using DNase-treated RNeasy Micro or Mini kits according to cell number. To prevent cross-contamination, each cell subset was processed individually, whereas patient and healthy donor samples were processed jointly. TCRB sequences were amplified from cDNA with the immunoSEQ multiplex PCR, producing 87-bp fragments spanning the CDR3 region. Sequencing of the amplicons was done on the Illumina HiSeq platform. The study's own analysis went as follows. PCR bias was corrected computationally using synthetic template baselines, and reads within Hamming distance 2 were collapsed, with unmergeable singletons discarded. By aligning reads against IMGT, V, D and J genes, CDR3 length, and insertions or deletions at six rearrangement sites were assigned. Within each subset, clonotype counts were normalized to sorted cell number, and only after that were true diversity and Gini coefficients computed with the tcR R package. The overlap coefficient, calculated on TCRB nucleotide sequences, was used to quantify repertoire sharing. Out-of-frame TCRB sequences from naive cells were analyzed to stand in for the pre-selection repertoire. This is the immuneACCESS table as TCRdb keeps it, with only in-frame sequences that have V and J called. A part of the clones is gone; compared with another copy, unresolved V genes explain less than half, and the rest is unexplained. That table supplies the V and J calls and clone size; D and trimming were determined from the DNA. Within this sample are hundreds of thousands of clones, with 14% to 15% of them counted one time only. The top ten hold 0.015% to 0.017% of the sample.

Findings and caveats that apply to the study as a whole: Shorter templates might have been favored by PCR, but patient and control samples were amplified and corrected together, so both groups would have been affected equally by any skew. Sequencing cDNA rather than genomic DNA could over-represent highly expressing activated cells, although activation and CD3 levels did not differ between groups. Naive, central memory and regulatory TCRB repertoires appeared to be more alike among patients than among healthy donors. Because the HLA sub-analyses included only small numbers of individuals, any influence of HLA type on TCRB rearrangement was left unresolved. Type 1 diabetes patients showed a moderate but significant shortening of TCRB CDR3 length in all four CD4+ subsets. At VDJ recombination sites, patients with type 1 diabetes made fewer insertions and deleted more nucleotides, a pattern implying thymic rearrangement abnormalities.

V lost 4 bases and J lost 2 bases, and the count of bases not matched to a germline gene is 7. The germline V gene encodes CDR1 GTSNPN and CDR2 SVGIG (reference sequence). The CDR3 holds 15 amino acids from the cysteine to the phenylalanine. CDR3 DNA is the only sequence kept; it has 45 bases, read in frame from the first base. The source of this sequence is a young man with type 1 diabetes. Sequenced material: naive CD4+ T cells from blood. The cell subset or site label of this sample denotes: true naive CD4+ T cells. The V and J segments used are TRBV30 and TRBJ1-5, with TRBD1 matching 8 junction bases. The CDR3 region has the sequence CAWNPGQGRNQPQHF. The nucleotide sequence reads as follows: TGTGCCTGGAACCCAGGACAGGGACGCAATCAGCCCCAGCATTTT.